This T cell receptor beta chain was sequenced in a study of tissue T cells after allogeneic stem cell transplantation. Study findings and constraints: In patients and mice, blood and spleen missed much of tissue repertoire. Some tissue clones might be persisting host cells; their alloreactivity or antigen specificity was not determined.

Notes on this clone: Its antigen is unidentified. Mouse gene names apply. The CDR3 end is not reached by the read, which stops 1 residue before it; the germline J gene fills it in.

Some clones are missing from TCRdb's copy, which holds only in-frame ones; the method was immunoSEQ multiplex PCR. The data show some 7,800 clones, 65% to 80% seen once. CDR1 and CDR2 from the germline V gene are NNHDY and SYVADS. The CDR3 totals 13 residues. V gave up 2 bases and J gave up 6 bases; unmatched junction bases: 2. The TCR was taken from a female BALB/c mouse in good health. The strain bears MHC haplotype H2-d. Sequenced: blood. The chain joins TRBV13-3 to TRBJ2-5; 8 bases fit TRBD1. The DNA read from the CDR3 is TGTGCCAGCAGTGACAGGGGGCGGGACACCCAGTAC. It encodes CASSDRGRDTQY. The whole CDR3 region reads CASSDRGRDTQYF. The full variable domain, its missing parts supplied by reference TRBV13-3 and TRBJ2-5, is EAAVTQSPRSKVAVTGGKVTLSCHQTNNHDYMYWYRQDTGHGLRLIHYSYVADSTEKGDIPDGYKASRPSQENFSLILELASLSQTAVYFCASSDRGRDTQYFGPGTRLLVL.